This T cell receptor beta chain was found in a study of blood T cell repertoires in COVID-19. In the study overall: The origin of the acute and convalescent COVID-19 samples was the United States, Italy and Spain. T cells, B-cell-depleted T cells, or PBMCs supplied cDNA or gDNA.

V lost 0 bases, J lost 4 bases, and 12 bases stayed unmatched. This CDR3 is 18 amino acids long. Per germline, CDR1 SGHVS and CDR2 FNYEAQ. Original data processing: Amplifying reference gene primers gave estimates of nucleated cell counts. The assay was immunoSEQ multiplex PCR, and TCRdb's table has in-frame clones only and misses some. Clone size and V and J calls were adopted from that table, with D and trimming inferred from the DNA. The sample yields 50,000 to 70,000 clones, more than 80% seen once. The V gene is TRBV7-6, the J gene TRBJ2-5, with TRBD2 matching 9 bases. This TCR derives from an elderly woman with active COVID-19. Sequencing was done on a sample of peripheral blood. The DNA of the CDR3 is TGTGCCAGCAGCTTAGCGTTTTCGGCGGGGGGGCCCGGAGAGACCCAGTACTTC. Its translation is CASSLAFSAGGPGETQYF.